Listed here are 27 T cell receptor beta chains from one sample, sequenced in a study of shared clonotypes between healthy human individuals. Profiled with immunoSEQ multiplex PCR; TCRdb holds only in-frame clones, not every one. The sample consists of around 1.4 million clones, approximately 98.5% of them appearing once. The material sequenced was naive CD4+ T cells sorted from blood. The subset is: CD45RA+ positively selected. The receptor set was obtained from a man aged 30 to 45 in good health.

This clone has a single count. This chain links TRBV6-1 with TRBJ2-1; TRBD2 matches 7 bases. The germline CDR1 and CDR2 sequences are MNHNS and SASEGT. CDR3 size: 13 residues. V dropped 6 bases and J dropped 6; count of bases not matched to a gene: 5. CDR3 sequence reads: CASSLLAPNEQFF. The CDR3 bases are TGTGCCAGCAGCCTACTAGCGCCCAATGAGCAGTTCTTC.

The CDR3, as DNA: TGTGCCAGCAGTGAAAAGGGTATGGATCAGCCCCAGCATTTT. This codes for CASSEKGMDQPQHF. This chain links TRBV6-1 with TRBJ1-5, with D unresolved. Between the trimmed V and J ends, which lost 2 bases and 5 bases, there was a span of 10 bases. The CDR3 extends over 14 amino acids. Germline V CDR1 and CDR2: MNHNS, SASEGT.

The chain has TRBV7-9 and TRBJ2-1; D unresolved. Germline V gene sequence: CDR1 SEHNR, CDR2 FQNEAQ (reference sequence). This CDR3 is 16 amino acids long. Trimming took off 0 bases at V and 3 bases at J, with 12 bases between the two ends. The CDR3 DNA reads TGTGCCAGCAGCTTAGCGCTCCCCCCGGACTACAATGAGCAGTTCTTC. This codes for CASSLALPPDYNEQFF. Based on the CDR3 plus reference TRBV7-9 and TRBJ2-1, the full variable domain is DTGVSQNPRHKITKRGQNVTFRCDPISEHNRLYWYRQTLGQGPEFLTYFQNEAQLEKSRLLSDRFSAERPKGSFSTLEIQRTEQGDSAMYLCASSLALPPDYNEQFFGPGTRLTVL.

The V gene is TRBV10-1, the J gene TRBJ2-7; the D call may be TRBD1 or TRBD2 (6 bases each). CDR1 and CDR2 (germline): WNHNN, SYGVQD (reference sequence). The CDR3 sequence is 15 residues long. Trimming left V 2 bases short and J 4 bases short, with 15 bases between. CDR3 sequence: CASSEVPGAFYEQYF. CDR3 sequence (DNA): TGCGCCAGCAGTGAGGTCCCGGGGGCTTTTTACGAGCAGTACTTC.

This chain joins TRBV9 and TRBJ2-3; D unresolved. The CDR3 length is 12 residues. CDR1 is SGDLS, CDR2 YYNGEE, per germline. The V end was cut by 3 bases, the J end by 8 bases, with 10 bases between. The CDR3 region is CASSALKGTQYF. DNA for the CDR3: TGTGCCAGCAGCGCACTAAAGGGTACGCAGTATTTT.

The chain has TRBV5-4 and TRBJ2-5; D is possibly TRBD1 or TRBD2 (6 bases each). V lost 1 base to trimming and J lost 5 bases, with 15 bases between them. The length of the CDR3 is 15 residues. Per germline, CDR1 SGHNT and CDR2 YYREEE (reference sequence). CDR3 DNA: TGTGCCAGCAGCTTGACTAGCAGGGGTGATGAGACCCAGTACTTC. Its translation: CASSLTSRGDETQYF.

The chain employs TRBV7-2 and TRBJ2-7; 10 bases are shared with TRBD1. V trimming: 1 base; J trimming: 3 bases; junction bases outside the gene matches: 9. CDR1 and CDR2 from the germline V gene are SGHTA and FQGNSA. The CDR3 loop spans 17 amino acids. Here the CDR3 reads CASSLDTAGTGVYEQYF. CDR3 nucleotide sequence: TGTGCCAGCAGCTTAGATACTGCCGGGACAGGGGTCTACGAGCAGTACTTC.

CDR3 residues: CASSQRVSTDTQYF. The CDR3 DNA reads as TGCGCCAGCAGCCAGCGGGTCAGCACAGATACGCAGTATTTT. V and J are TRBV4-3 and TRBJ2-3; TRBD2 might be the D (5 bases). Per the germline V gene, CDR1 is LGHNA and CDR2 is YSLEER. The CDR3 has 14 residues. V shed 3 bases and J shed 0 bases, with 7 bases lying between them.

The chain combines TRBV13 with TRBJ2-5, with 8 bases aligning to TRBD1. The V gene end was trimmed by 5 bases and the J gene end by 5 bases; junction bases not matched to a gene: 7. Germline CDR1 and CDR2: PRHDT and FYEKMQ (reference sequence). This CDR3 is built from 14 residues. The CDR3 DNA reads as TGTGCCAGCAGCCAAAGACAGGGGCGGGAGACCCAGTACTTC. This gives the protein CASSQRQGRETQYF.

The gene calls are TRBV5-1 and TRBJ2-3; D possibly corresponds to TRBD2 (5 bases). This CDR3 has 16 residues. The ends were cut back, 2 bases at V and 4 bases at J, with 17 bases in the middle. Looked up from germline, CDR1 is SGHRS and CDR2 is YFSETQ. Here the CDR3 DNA reads TGCGCCAGCAGCTTTAGAAGCGGAGCTCCTCCAGATACGCAGTATTTT. Residues: CASSFRSGAPPDTQYF. Full variable domain (remainder filled in from reference TRBV5-1 and TRBJ2-3): KAGVTQTPRYLIKTRGQQVTLSCSPISGHRSVSWYQQTPGQGLQFLFEYFSETQRNKGNFPGRFSGRQFSNSRSEMNVSTLELGDSALYLCASSFRSGAPPDTQYFGPGTRLTVL.

The rearrangement links TRBV19 to TRBJ2-7, with 10 bases lining up with TRBD1. Germline lookup yields CDR1 LNHDA and CDR2 SQIVND (reference sequence). The CDR3 runs 15 residues. The V gene end was trimmed by 4 bases and the J gene end by 2 bases; junction bases not matched to a gene: 5. In DNA, the CDR3 is TGTGCCAGTAGTAGGTCAGGGACAGGGGCCTACGAGCAGTACTTC. Encoded protein: CASSRSGTGAYEQYF.

This rearrangement joins TRBV7-2 to TRBJ2-7, with D unclear. V lost 1 base, J lost 6 bases, and 10 bases lay in between. The CDR3 spans 13 residues. The V gene's germline CDR1 is SGHTA and CDR2 FQGNSA. The CDR3 region has the DNA TGTGCCAGCAGCTTAGATTGGGTACGCGAGCAGTACTTC. Its translation: CASSLDWVREQYF.

The chain recombines TRBV2 with TRBJ2-3; perhaps TRBD1 as D (5 bases). The germline CDR1 and CDR2 sequences are SNHLY and FYNNEI. The CDR3 is made up of 13 amino acids. The ends were cut back, 4 bases at V and 7 bases at J, with 12 bases in the middle. CDR3 coding DNA: TGTGCCAGCAGTGTGAGACCAGGGAATACGCAGTATTTT. Its protein product is CASSVRPGNTQYF. The complete variable domain, with remaining parts taken from reference TRBV2 and TRBJ2-3, reads EPEVTQTPSHQVTQMGQEVILRCVPISNHLYFYWYRQILGQKVEFLVSFYNNEISEKSEIFDDQFSVERPDGSNFTLKIRSTKLEDSAMYFCASSVRPGNTQYFGPGTRLTVL.

V and J are TRBV6-5 and TRBJ2-5, with D unresolved. The length of the CDR3 is 16 residues. V was trimmed by 2 bases and J by 2 bases, leaving 15 bases between them. Germline V gives CDR1 MNHEY, CDR2 SVGAGI. The CDR3: CASSYGQNPLQETQYF. CDR3 bases: TGTGCCAGCAGTTACGGGCAGAATCCTCTTCAAGAGACCCAGTACTTC.

The chain joins TRBV28 to TRBJ1-1; tentatively, D is TRBD1 (5 bases). Germline assignment: CDR1 MDHEN and CDR2 SYDVKM. V lost 5 bases to trimming and J lost 1 base, with 14 bases between them. The CDR3 spans 15 residues. CDR3 residues: CASSTPGLPNTEAFF. The CDR3 DNA sequence: TGTGCCAGCAGTACTCCGGGACTCCCGAACACTGAAGCTTTCTTT.

Written as DNA, the CDR3 is TGTGCCAGCGGGGACAGGGGCGATGAAAAACTGTTTTTT. Translated, it gives CASGDRGDEKLFF. The rearrangement joins TRBV2 to TRBJ1-4, with TRBD1 matching 10 bases. The ends lost 8 bases at V and 6 bases at J; junction bases unmatched: 3. Germline V gene lookup returns CDR1 SNHLY and CDR2 FYNNEI. The CDR3 spans 13 residues.

The chain couples TRBV11-2 to TRBJ2-3, with unresolved D. The V gene's germline CDR1 is SGHAT and CDR2 FQNNGV. V lost 4 bases, J lost 1 base, and 15 bases lay in between. This CDR3 contains 16 residues. The CDR3: CASSSNSGHRTDTQYF. CDR3 DNA: TGTGCCAGCAGCTCAAACTCAGGCCACCGCACAGATACGCAGTATTTT.

The genes are TRBV19 and TRBJ2-5, with D possibly being TRBD1 (7 bases). The V end was cut by 9 bases, the J end by 6 bases, with 17 bases between. There are 13 residues in the CDR3. In germline, CDR1 is LNHDA, CDR2 SQIVND (reference sequence). CDR3 bases: TGTGCCAGCCGTTCAGGGGGGTCTAAGACCCAGTACTTC. As protein: CASRSGGSKTQYF.

The chain combines TRBV28 with TRBJ1-2; D is ambiguous. The V gene lost 3 bases and the J gene lost 4 bases, with 12 bases spanning the gap. The CDR3 is made up of 14 amino acids. Germline lookup yields CDR1 MDHEN and CDR2 SYDVKM. The CDR3 protein is CASSFGRDFYGYTF. For the CDR3, the DNA is TGTGCCAGCAGTTTCGGGCGGGATTTCTATGGCTACACCTTC.

The chain carries TRBV29-1 and TRBJ2-2, with D uncertain. The germline V gene encodes CDR1 SQVTM and CDR2 ANQGSEA. This CDR3 region has 12 residues. The germline V and J ends were trimmed by 6 bases and 4 bases, with 9 bases remaining between them. CDR3 sequence (DNA): TGCAGCGTGAGCAGAGGCACCGGGGAGCTGTTTTTT. It specifies CSVSRGTGELFF.

The chain links TRBV28 to TRBJ2-7, with D hard to call. Trimming removed 6 bases at V and 7 bases at J, with 13 bases between. The germline V gene has CDR1 MDHEN and CDR2 SYDVKM. This CDR3 has 12 residues. CDR3 region: CASSFTQLEQYF. As DNA, the CDR3 is TGTGCCAGCAGCTTTACCCAGCTGGAGCAGTACTTC.

The chain is built from TRBV4-3 and TRBJ2-3; no clear D. Trimming took off 5 bases at V and 1 base at J, with 7 bases between the two ends. The germline CDR1 and CDR2 sequences are LGHNA and YSLEER. CDR3 length: 13 residues. CDR3 loop: CASSYGRTDTQYF. CDR3 DNA: TGCGCCAGCAGCTACGGCCGCACAGATACGCAGTATTTT.

On this clone: Distinct nucleotide sequences in the sample also encode this CDR3. This sequence joins TRBV18 and TRBJ1-3, with D uncertain. CDR1 is KGHSH and CDR2 is LQKENI in the germline V gene. V dropped 2 bases and J dropped 2 bases, with 4 bases sitting between them. This CDR3 spans 13 amino acids. The chain's CDR3 is CASSPGTGNTIYF. The CDR3 DNA is TGTGCCAGCTCACCAGGAACTGGAAACACCATATATTTT.

The chain carries TRBV9 and TRBJ2-2; no clear D gene. The CDR3 is 14 amino acids. Germline V CDR1 and CDR2: SGDLS, YYNGEE. Trimming took 3 bases from V and 3 from J, leaving 9 bases between them. DNA for the CDR3: TGTGCCAGCAGCGCGACTTTGGACACCGGGGAGCTGTTTTTT. Its translation is CASSATLDTGELFF.

The rearrangement joins TRBV4-2 to TRBJ1-2, with TRBD1 identical over 9 bases. The V and J ends lost 2 bases and 8 bases, in that order; junction bases with no gene match: 6. Looked up from germline, CDR1 is LGHNA and CDR2 is YNFKEQ. This CDR3 comprises 14 residues. The CDR3 sequence: CASSQRDRDGGYTF. The CDR3 coding sequence is TGTGCCAGCAGCCAACGGGACAGGGATGGGGGCTACACCTTC.

The CDR3 is CASSSQGDSNQPQHF. The CDR3, as DNA: TGTGCCAGCAGCTCACAGGGGGATAGCAATCAGCCCCAGCATTTT. The chain uses TRBV5-4 and TRBJ1-5; 8 bases fit TRBD1. This CDR3 has 15 amino acids. Losses at the gene ends were 3 bases for V and 0 bases for J; bases not matched to a gene: 2. CDR1 is SGHNT, CDR2 YYREEE, per germline (reference sequence).

V and J are TRBV9 and TRBJ1-3; D uncertain. Deletions cut 2 bases from V and 0 bases from J, with 9 bases between. There are 15 residues in the CDR3. The germline gives CDR1 SGDLS, CDR2 YYNGEE. In DNA, the CDR3 is TGTGCCAGCAGCGTCGGGAAGCACTCTGGAAACACCATATATTTT. Translation gives CASSVGKHSGNTIYF.